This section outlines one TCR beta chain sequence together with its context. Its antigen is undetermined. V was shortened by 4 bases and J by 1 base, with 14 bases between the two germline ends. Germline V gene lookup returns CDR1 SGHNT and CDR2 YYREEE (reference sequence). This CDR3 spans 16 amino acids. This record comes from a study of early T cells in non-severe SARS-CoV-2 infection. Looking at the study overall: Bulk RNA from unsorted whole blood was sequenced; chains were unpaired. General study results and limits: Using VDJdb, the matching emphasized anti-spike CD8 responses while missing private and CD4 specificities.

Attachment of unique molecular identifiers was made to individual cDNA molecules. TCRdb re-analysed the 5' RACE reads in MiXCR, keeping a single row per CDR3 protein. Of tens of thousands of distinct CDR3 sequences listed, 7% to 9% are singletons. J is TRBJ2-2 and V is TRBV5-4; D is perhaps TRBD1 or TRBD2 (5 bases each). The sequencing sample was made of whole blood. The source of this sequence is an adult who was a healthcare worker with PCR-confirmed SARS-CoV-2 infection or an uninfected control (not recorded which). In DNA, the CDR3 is TGTGCCAGCAGCGTCGGGACGGATGTGAACACCGGGGAGCTGTTTTTT. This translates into CASSVGTDVNTGELFF. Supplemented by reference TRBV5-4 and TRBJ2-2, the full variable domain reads ETGVTQSPTHLIKTRGQQVTLRCSSQSGHNTVSWYQQALGQGPQFIFQYYREEENGRGNFPPRFSGLQFPNYSSELNVNALELDDSALYLCASSVGTDVNTGELFFGEGSRLTVL.